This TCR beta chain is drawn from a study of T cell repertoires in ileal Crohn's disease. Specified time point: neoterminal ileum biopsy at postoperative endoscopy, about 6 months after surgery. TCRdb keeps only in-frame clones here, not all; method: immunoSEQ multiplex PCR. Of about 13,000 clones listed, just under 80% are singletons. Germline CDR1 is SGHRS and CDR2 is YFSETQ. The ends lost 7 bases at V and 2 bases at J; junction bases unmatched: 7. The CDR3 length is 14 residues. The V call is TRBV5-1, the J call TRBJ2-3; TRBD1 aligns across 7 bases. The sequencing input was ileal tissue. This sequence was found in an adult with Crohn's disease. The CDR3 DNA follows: TGCGCCAGCCGCCGGGACAGTTCCACAGATACGCAGTATTTT. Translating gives CASRRDSSTDTQYF. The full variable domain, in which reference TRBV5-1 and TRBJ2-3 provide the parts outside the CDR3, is KAGVTQTPRYLIKTRGQQVTLSCSPISGHRSVSWYQQTPGQGLQFLFEYFSETQRNKGNFPGRFSGRQFSNSRSEMNVSTLELGDSALYLCASRRDSSTDTQYFGPGTRLTVL.